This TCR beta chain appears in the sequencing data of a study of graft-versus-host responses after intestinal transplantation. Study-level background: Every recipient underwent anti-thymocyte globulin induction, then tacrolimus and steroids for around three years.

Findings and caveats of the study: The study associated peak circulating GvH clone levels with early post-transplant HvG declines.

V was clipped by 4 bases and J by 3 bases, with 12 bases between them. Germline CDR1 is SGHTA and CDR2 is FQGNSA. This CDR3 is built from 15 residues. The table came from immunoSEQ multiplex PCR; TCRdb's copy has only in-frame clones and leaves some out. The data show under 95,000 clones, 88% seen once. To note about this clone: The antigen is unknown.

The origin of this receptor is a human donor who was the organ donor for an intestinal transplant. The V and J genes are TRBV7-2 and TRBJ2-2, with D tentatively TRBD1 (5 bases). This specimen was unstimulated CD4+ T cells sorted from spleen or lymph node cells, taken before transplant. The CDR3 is CASSSAGLDTGELFF. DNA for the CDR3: TGTGCCAGCAGCTCCGCAGGGCTCGACACCGGGGAGCTGTTTTTT.